Below, 14 T cell receptor beta chains from the same sample are listed, as sequenced in a study of blood T cells in healthy people across ages. The use of a sample-barcoded 5' primer and a J-beta primer mix characterized a second PCR of about 7 to 12 cycles. TCRdb called the 5' RACE reads again in MiXCR, with one record for every CDR3 protein. The top ten hold 22% of the sample, which has hundreds of thousands of distinct CDR3 sequences, about three fifths seen once. Sample: blood. These TCRs come from a man aged 25-40 years in good health.

V usage is TRBV6-1 and J usage is TRBJ2-1, with a weak D call TRBD2 (5 bases). This CDR3 is 17 amino acids long. V lost 7 bases and J 0 bases, leaving 19 bases between the germline ends. Per the germline V gene, CDR1 is MNHNS and CDR2 is SASEGT. CDR3 protein: CASIPKGVPSSYNEQFF. DNA for the CDR3: TGTGCCAGCATTCCCAAGGGAGTACCAAGCTCCTACAATGAGCAGTTCTTC.

The chain uses TRBV6-2 or TRBV6-3 and TRBJ2-1; D is perhaps TRBD2 (6 bases). The germline V gene encodes CDR1 MNHEY and CDR2 SVGEGT. The CDR3 spans 13 residues. V was trimmed by 3 bases and J by 7 bases, leaving 10 bases between them. The CDR3 DNA reads as TGTGCCAGCAGTTATCCGGAGGGGAATGAGCAGTTCTTC. This sequence encodes CASSYPEGNEQFF.

V and J are TRBV11-2 and TRBJ2-6, with TRBD1 identical over 9 bases. The CDR3 contains 22 residues. Germline V gives CDR1 SGHAT, CDR2 FQNNGV. V dropped 2 bases and J dropped 0; count of bases not matched to a gene: 17. The CDR3 is CASSLWPSIMGQGLSGANVLTF. The CDR3 DNA sequence: TGTGCCAGCAGCTTATGGCCGTCCATTATGGGACAGGGACTCTCTGGGGCCAACGTCCTGACTTTC.

The V gene is TRBV6-2 or TRBV6-3, the J gene TRBJ2-5, with D tentatively TRBD2 (6 bases). The J call may be wrong; the DNA end is better matched by TRBJ2-1. CDR1 is MNHEY, CDR2 SVGEGT, per germline. The CDR3 runs to 13 residues. The DNA of the CDR3 is TGTGCCAGCACTGCTAGCGAACAAGAGACCCAGTTCTTC. Its protein product is CASTASEQETQFF.

The chain couples TRBV6-5 to TRBJ2-5; 7 bases align to TRBD2. V trimming: 3 bases; J trimming: 11 bases; junction bases outside the gene matches: 6. This CDR3 spans 12 amino acids. Germline V gene sequence: CDR1 MNHEY, CDR2 SVGAGI. The CDR3: CASSYGGREQYF. The CDR3 DNA is TGTGCCAGCAGTTATGGGGGGAGGGAGCAGTACTTC.

This clonotype has a single count. This could be a read error, since a much larger clone is one nucleotide away. The V gene is TRBV4-1, the J gene TRBJ2-5; a weak D match, TRBD2 (5 bases). CDR3 length: 13 amino acids. The V gene lost 0 bases and the J gene lost 11 bases, with 13 bases spanning the gap. CDR1 and CDR2 (germline): MGHRA, YSYEKL. DNA for the CDR3: TGCGCCAGCAGCCAAGAGAACGGTGGGGAGCAGTACTTC. Its protein is CASSQENGGEQYF.

The chain carries TRBV7-2 and TRBJ2-2; tentatively, D is TRBD1 or TRBD2 (5 bases each). The germline CDR1 and CDR2 sequences are SGHTA and FQGNSA. V lost 3 bases and J 3 bases, leaving 8 bases between the germline ends. CDR3 length: 14 amino acids. The CDR3 protein is CASSLGPYTGELFF. The CDR3 bases are TGTGCCAGCAGCTTGGGACCCTACACCGGGGAGCTGTTTTTT.

This clonotype was counted a single time. CDR3 coding DNA: TGTGCCAGCCACCGGGGGGCCACCACAGATACGCAGTATTTT. Its protein is CASHRGATTDTQYF. The V gene is TRBV12-3 or TRBV12-4, the J gene TRBJ2-3; TRBD2 might be the D (7 bases). The V and J ends lost 8 bases and 2 bases respectively, with 14 bases between them. The length of the CDR3 is 14 residues.

The chain employs TRBV12-3 or TRBV12-4 and TRBJ2-7, with D perhaps given as TRBD1 or TRBD2 (6 bases each). The CDR3 length is 12 residues. V was shortened by 8 bases and J by 7 bases, with 15 bases between the two germline ends. DNA of the CDR3: TGTGCCAGCGAAACCGGAGGGGGGGAGCAGTACTTC. It specifies CASETGGGEQYF.

Of note for this clonotype: Relative to the germline gene, one junction end is altered; a read error may explain this. This sequence joins TRBV6-5 and TRBJ1-1; 8 bases line up with TRBD1. Looked up from germline, CDR1 is MNHEY and CDR2 is SVGAGI. The length of the CDR3 is 14 residues. The CDR3 nucleotides are TGTGTCAGCATGACAGGGGCCGCGAACACTGAAGCTTTCTTT. Amino acids: CVSMTGAANTEAFF.

The genes are TRBV7-9 and TRBJ1-1, with D possibly matching TRBD1 (5 bases). Per the germline V gene, CDR1 is SEHNR and CDR2 is FQNEAQ (reference sequence). This CDR3 contains 14 residues. Trimming removed 5 bases at V and 11 bases at J, with 21 bases between. CDR3 amino acids: CASSPPGPPLGAFF. The CDR3 nucleotides are TGTGCCAGCAGCCCCCCGGGACCTCCTCTCGGGGCTTTCTTT.

V and J are TRBV6-5 and TRBJ2-1; the D is unclear. This CDR3 is 11 amino acids long. Germline CDR1 is MNHEY and CDR2 is SVGAGI. Deletions cut 8 bases from V and 7 bases from J, with 9 bases between. The CDR3 loop is CASRSPNEQFF. CDR3 nucleotide sequence: TGTGCCAGCCGTAGTCCAAATGAGCAGTTCTTC.

This chain links TRBV7-2 with TRBJ2-5, with D hard to call. The CDR3 has 14 residues. V dropped 5 bases and J dropped 0 bases, with 10 bases sitting between them. The V gene's germline CDR1 is SGHTA and CDR2 FQGNSA. The CDR3 coding sequence is TGTGCCAGCAGCCCCCAGGCGGACCAAGAGACCCAGTACTTC. This encodes CASSPQADQETQYF.

The V call is TRBV10-2, the J call TRBJ1-2; a possible D gene is TRBD1 (6 bases). Trimming removed 7 bases at V and 5 bases at J, with 8 bases between. The CDR3 totals 11 residues. The germline CDR1 and CDR2 sequences are WSHSY and SAAADI. The CDR3 nucleotides are TGCGCCAGCACACAGGGATATGGCTACACCTTC. Its translation: CASTQGYGYTF.